The 5 T cell receptor beta chains listed next were all sequenced from one sample in a study of cytomegalovirus exposure and HLA in healthy donors. 60 Vbeta and 13 Jbeta primers were used in PCR. Using immunoSEQ multiplex PCR, the repertoire was profiled, and TCRdb retains in-frame clones only, with some absent. The sample lists 90,000 to 140,000 clones, under 85% occurring once. Sequencing input: PBMCs. These receptors all stem from a man between 25 and 39 years old in good health and CMV-seronegative.

This chain links TRBV30 with TRBJ2-7, with 9 bases matching TRBD1. The V segment lost 1 base and the J segment 0 bases; nucleotides outside the gene matches: 10. Germline V CDR1 and CDR2: GTSNPN, SVGIG (reference sequence). CDR3 length: 17 residues. The CDR3 DNA is TGTGCCTGGAGTGAGGGGACAGGGCCGTATCGCTCCTACGAGCAGTACTTC. It encodes CAWSEGTGPYRSYEQYF.

The rearrangement joins TRBV5-1 to TRBJ2-5; tentatively, D is TRBD1 (5 bases). V lost 0 bases and J lost 4, with 16 bases in between. Germline lookup yields CDR1 SGHRS and CDR2 YFSETQ. The CDR3 consists of 16 residues. This CDR3 reads CASSLAWGEFGETQYF. DNA for the CDR3: TGCGCCAGCAGCTTGGCCTGGGGCGAATTTGGAGAGACCCAGTACTTC. Complete variable domain (other parts from reference TRBV5-1 and TRBJ2-5): KAGVTQTPRYLIKTRGQQVTLSCSPISGHRSVSWYQQTPGQGLQFLFEYFSETQRNKGNFPGRFSGRQFSNSRSEMNVSTLELGDSALYLCASSLAWGEFGETQYFGPGTRLLVL.

This sequence joins TRBV28 and TRBJ2-1; 9 bases agree with TRBD2. Germline V CDR1 and CDR2: MDHEN, SYDVKM. This CDR3 has 14 amino acids. The V and J ends lost 7 bases and 6 bases, in that order; junction bases with no gene match: 7. CDR3 amino acids: CASIPRLAVNEQFF. The CDR3 DNA is TGTGCCAGCATACCGAGACTAGCGGTCAATGAGCAGTTCTTC.

This clone was picked up one time. This chain joins TRBV9 and TRBJ2-2; 10 bases align to TRBD2. Trimming removed 0 bases from V and 9 bases from J; junction bases left unmatched: 8. The CDR3 runs 16 residues. Germline-derived CDR1 and CDR2 are SGDLS and YYNGEE. CDR3 DNA: TGTGCCAGCAGCGTAGGCAGCGGGGGGGCAGGAAGGGAGCTGTTTTTT. Its translation is CASSVGSGGAGRELFF.

This rearrangement joins TRBV5-1 to TRBJ1-1, with 10 bases matching TRBD1. J lost 0 bases, V lost 2 bases, and 7 bases had no gene match. Germline V CDR1 and CDR2: SGHRS, YFSETQ. CDR3 length equals 17 residues. CDR3 sequence reads: CASSLRTGGEMNTEAFF. Here the CDR3 DNA reads TGCGCCAGCAGCTTACGGACAGGGGGGGAGATGAACACTGAAGCTTTCTTT. Variable domain in full (rest from reference TRBV5-1 and TRBJ1-1): KAGVTQTPRYLIKTRGQQVTLSCSPISGHRSVSWYQQTPGQGLQFLFEYFSETQRNKGNFPGRFSGRQFSNSRSEMNVSTLELGDSALYLCASSLRTGGEMNTEAFFGQGTRLTVV.